This TCR beta chain comes out of a study of T cell changes during pregnancy in multiple sclerosis (dated by TCRdb to between 2018 and 2020). As for the study more broadly: The study looked at changes in the T cell repertoire across pregnancy in women with multiple sclerosis.

V is cut back by 4 bases and J by 6 bases, with 7 bases in the junction unmatched. In the germline V gene, CDR1 corresponds to SGHAT and CDR2 to FQNNGV. The CDR3 starts with the cysteine, ends with the phenylalanine, and has 15 residues. Of the read, only the CDR3 DNA is kept; its 45 bases are in frame from base 1. Receptor libraries were prepared by the immunoSEQ multiplex PCR assay. The table was pulled from immuneACCESS by TCRdb, which kept in-frame rearrangements only. Such tables lose some clones; where checked, under half of the loss comes from unresolved V genes, and the rest has no known cause. Across this sample there are about 22,000 clones, with about 90% seen only once. 6% to 8.5% of the sample comes from the top ten. Notes on this clone: Its antigen is currently not known. No qualities accompany the bases; no much larger clone lies one base away.

The sample consisted of CD8+ T cells from peripheral blood mononuclear cells, taken after pregnancy. The sequence was collected from a female donor with multiple sclerosis, enrolled in a pregnancy study. The sequence is built from TRBV11-2 and TRBJ1-2, with TRBD1 identical over 11 junction bases. The CDR3: CASSSRDRGLDGYTF. In nucleotide form, the sequence is TGTGCCAGCAGCTCCCGGGACAGGGGGTTAGATGGCTACACCTTC.